This TCR beta chain was documented in a study of T cells expressing NK-cell markers. TCRdb reanalyzed the 5' RACE reads, giving one entry per CDR3 protein sequence and no DNA. The record lists fewer than 25,000 distinct CDR3 sequences, of which the ten most abundant hold roughly three fifths. The CDR3 sequence is 13 residues long. In germline, CDR1 is SGHRS, CDR2 YFSETQ. V gene TRBV5-1 combines with J gene TRBJ2-1; TCRdb gives TRBD1 as the D gene, but with no DNA this cannot be confirmed. Specimen: blood T cells: a sorted CD56 or NKG2C T cell subset, CD4+ or CD8+ T cells, or bulk PBMC T cells (not recorded which). This TCR derives from a man aged 18 to 70 in good health. The CDR3 is CASSLTGNNEQFF.